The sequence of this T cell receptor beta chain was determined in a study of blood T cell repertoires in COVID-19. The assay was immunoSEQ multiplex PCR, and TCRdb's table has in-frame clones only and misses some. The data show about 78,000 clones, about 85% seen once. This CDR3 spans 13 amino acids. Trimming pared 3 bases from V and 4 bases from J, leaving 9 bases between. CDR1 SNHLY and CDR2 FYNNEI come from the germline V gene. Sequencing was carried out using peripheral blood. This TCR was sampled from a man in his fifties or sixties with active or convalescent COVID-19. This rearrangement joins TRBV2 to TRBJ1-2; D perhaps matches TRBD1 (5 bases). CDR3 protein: CASSEQGSYGYTF. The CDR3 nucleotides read TGTGCCAGCAGTGAGCAGGGTTCCTATGGCTACACCTTC.